The 20 T cell receptor beta chains given below trace back to one sample, sequenced in a study of T cell repertoires in cytomegalovirus infection. TCRdb recomputed calls from the reads with MiXCR, one row per CDR3 protein. The top ten clones hold around an eighth of a sample with about a million distinct CDR3 sequences, roughly a third of them seen once. For these TCRs, the target antigens are not known. The sample here was cultured CD8+ T cells from PBMCs, taken from culture after CMV antigen stimulation. The source of these receptors is a human donor in good health (CMV status not recorded). Some clones in this sample may be carry-over from other donors' samples.

The chain has TRBV7-2 and TRBJ1-3, with unresolved D. Germline CDR1 and CDR2: SGHTA and FQGNSA. This CDR3 region has 13 residues. The V end was cut by 1 base, the J end by 6 bases, with 7 bases between. CDR3 DNA sequence: TGTGCCAGCAGCTTAGGTCTTATAAACACCATATATTTT. This translates into CASSLGLINTIYF.

The chain links TRBV6-5 to TRBJ2-5; no definite D call. The CDR3 is made up of 13 amino acids. From germline, CDR1 is MNHEY and CDR2 SVGAGI. Deletions cut 2 bases from V and 3 bases from J, with 7 bases between. The CDR3 loop is CASSYKGEETQYF. In DNA form, the CDR3 reads TGTGCCAGCAGTTACAAGGGCGAAGAGACCCAGTACTTC.

This clonotype has more than one count but fewer than ten. V and J are TRBV14 and TRBJ1-1; possibly TRBD1 for D (6 bases). The CDR3 loop spans 14 amino acids. In germline, CDR1 is SGHDN, CDR2 FVKESK. The V end lost 0 bases, the J end lost 5 bases, and 10 bases lay between the germline ends. CDR3 in DNA: TGTGCCAGCAGCCAAGATAGGACAGTTACTGAAGCTTTCTTT. This codes for CASSQDRTVTEAFF.

The chain recombines TRBV6-6 with TRBJ1-5, with TRBD1 matching over 9 bases. This CDR3 is 18 amino acids long. Germline CDR1 MNHNY, CDR2 SVGAGI (reference sequence). The V segment lost 6 bases and the J segment 0 bases; nucleotides outside the gene matches: 12. The CDR3 DNA sequence: TGTGCCAGCAGCTCCGACAGGGGGAGTCCCTATAGCAATCAGCCCCAGCATTTT. Encoded protein: CASSSDRGSPYSNQPQHF.

The rearrangement joins TRBV6-1 to TRBJ2-2; no firm D call. The V and J ends lost 4 bases and 2 bases respectively, with 14 bases between them. CDR1 and CDR2 from the germline V gene are MNHNS and SASEGT. CDR3 size: 16 residues. The CDR3 reads CASSGSSQSNTGELFF. In nucleotides, the CDR3 is TGTGCCAGCAGTGGGTCTTCCCAGAGTAACACCGGGGAGCTGTTTTTT.

The chain is built from TRBV27 and TRBJ1-1, with D tentatively TRBD1 (5 bases). Germline V gene sequence: CDR1 MNHEY, CDR2 SMNVEV (reference sequence). The CDR3 contains 14 residues. V lost 7 bases and J 1 base, leaving 13 bases between the germline ends. CDR3 sequence: CASNPRGRNTEAFF. In DNA, the CDR3 is TGTGCCAGCAACCCTAGGGGTCGGAACACTGAAGCTTTCTTT.

This clonotype has a count of ten or more. V is TRBV7-8 and J is TRBJ1-3, with a possible D match to TRBD1 (6 bases). Trimming removed 1 base from V and 3 bases from J, with 7 bases in between. The CDR3 totals 14 residues. Germline CDR1 and CDR2: SGHVS and FQNEAQ. Written as DNA, the CDR3 is TGTGCCAGCAGCTTAGGGACAGTTGGAAACACCATATATTTT. This gives the protein CASSLGTVGNTIYF.

This clonotype appeared a few times. The DNA for the CDR3 is TGTGCCACCAGTGATTCCGGGACTAGCGGGGGTAGGACAGATACGCAGTATTTT. This gives the protein CATSDSGTSGGRTDTQYF. This chain links TRBV24-1 with TRBJ2-3; 14 bases align to TRBD2. Germline-derived CDR1 and CDR2 are KGHDR and SFDVKD. V was pared by 2 bases and J by 3 bases, with 6 bases of the junction left unmatched. CDR3 size: 18 residues.

The sample holds a few counts of this clonotype. The rearrangement links TRBV5-4 to TRBJ1-6; no definite D call. This CDR3 comprises 14 residues. Germline assignment: CDR1 SGHNT and CDR2 YYREEE (reference sequence). V was cut by 0 bases and J by 12 bases, with 13 bases left in between. CDR3 bases: TGTGCCAGCAGCTTGGTACAGTCCCGAGAACCCCTCCACTTT. This translates into CASSLVQSREPLHF.

A few counts support this clonotype. The V call is TRBV20-1, the J call TRBJ1-1; possible D gene TRBD1, 6 bases. Trimming took off 3 bases at V and 4 bases at J, with 15 bases between the two ends. This CDR3 comprises 14 residues. Germline CDR1 DFQATT, CDR2 SNEGSKA (reference sequence). CDR3 DNA sequence: TGCAGTGCTAGTGGGGGGGCTGTAATCACTGAAGCTTTCTTT. This codes for CSASGGAVITEAFF.

The rearrangement joins TRBV3-1 to TRBJ2-5; 10 nucleotides line up with TRBD1. Germline values: CDR1 LGHDT, CDR2 YNNKEL (reference sequence). J was trimmed by 1 base and V by 2 bases; bases with no gene match: 4. The CDR3 has 16 amino acids. The chain's CDR3 is CASSQTDRGRQETQYF. In DNA form, the CDR3 reads TGTGCCAGCAGCCAAACTGACAGGGGGCGCCAAGAGACCCAGTACTTC.

The chain employs TRBV12-3 or TRBV12-4 and TRBJ2-1, with 8 bases matching TRBD2. The CDR3 runs to 14 residues. V shed 6 bases and J 7 bases; nucleotides not matched to a gene: 8. The CDR3 protein is CASSRGGIPNEQFF. For the CDR3, the DNA is TGTGCCAGCAGCCGGGGGGGCATTCCGAATGAGCAGTTCTTC.

The V call is TRBV6-1, the J call TRBJ2-3, with D unclear. CDR3 length: 20 residues. Germline V gene sequence: CDR1 MNHNS, CDR2 SASEGT. Trimming removed 6 bases at V and 0 bases at J, with 28 bases between. CDR3 nucleotide sequence: TGTGCCAGCAGCCACCACCCTCCGGACGGGTCTCTAAGGAGCACAGATACGCAGTATTTT. Residues: CASSHHPPDGSLRSTDTQYF.

V gene TRBV24-1 combines with J gene TRBJ2-3; D is perhaps TRBD2 (7 bases). The CDR3 totals 15 residues. V shed 4 bases and J shed 2 bases, with 12 bases lying between them. CDR1 and CDR2 (germline): KGHDR, SFDVKD. The CDR3: CATSESGGLTDTQYF. CDR3 DNA: TGTGCCACCAGTGAATCGGGGGGCCTCACAGATACGCAGTATTTT.

The V gene is TRBV7-9, the J gene TRBJ2-5; possibly TRBD1 for D (6 bases). This CDR3 region has 14 residues. CDR1 and CDR2 from the germline V gene are SEHNR and FQNEAQ (reference sequence). V lost 5 bases to trimming and J lost 2 bases, with 12 bases between them. CDR3 protein: CASSRTDGQETQYF. As DNA, the CDR3 is TGTGCCAGCAGCCGGACAGATGGACAAGAGACCCAGTACTTC. The full variable domain, with the rest looked up from reference TRBV7-9 and TRBJ2-5, is DTGVSQNPRHKITKRGQNVTFRCDPISEHNRLYWYRQTLGQGPEFLTYFQNEAQLEKSRLLSDRFSAERPKGSFSTLEIQRTEQGDSAMYLCASSRTDGQETQYFGPGTRLLVL.

The V and J genes are TRBV20-1 and TRBJ2-3, with 8 bases fitting TRBD2. CDR1 and CDR2 (germline): DFQATT, SNEGSKA (reference sequence). The CDR3 is made up of 17 amino acids. Trimming took 5 bases from V and 0 from J; bases not matched to a gene: 13. Here the CDR3 DNA reads TGCAGTGCTCCGGGGGGGCCCAATTCCGCTAGCACAGATACGCAGTATTTT. Translating gives CSAPGGPNSASTDTQYF.

This chain connects TRBV27 to TRBJ2-5; possible D gene TRBD2, 6 bases. Trimming pared 8 bases from V and 5 bases from J, leaving 18 bases between. The germline V gene has CDR1 MNHEY and CDR2 SMNVEV (reference sequence). The CDR3 runs 14 residues. As DNA, the CDR3 is TGTGCCAGCCACGGCGGGGACCCGTGGGAGACCCAGTACTTC. This codes for CASHGGDPWETQYF.

This clonotype was seen only a few times. This chain uses TRBV6-5 with TRBJ2-7; TRBD2 agrees at 7 bases. V was pared by 1 base and J by 5 bases, with 2 bases of the junction left unmatched. Germline lookup yields CDR1 MNHEY and CDR2 SVGAGI. This CDR3 has 13 amino acids. The CDR3 nucleotides are TGTGCCAGCAGTTACTGGGGGGGGGACGAGCAGTACTTC. Translating gives CASSYWGGDEQYF.

V and J are TRBV6-2 or TRBV6-3 and TRBJ2-7; 11 nucleotides line up with TRBD2. The CDR3 is 16 amino acids. The J segment lost 3 bases and the V segment lost 3 bases, leaving 7 bases of the junction unmatched. Germline V CDR1 and CDR2: MNHEY, SVGEGT. CDR3 sequence: CASSYTILAGGYEQYV. The CDR3 region has the DNA TGTGCCAGCAGTTATACCATCCTAGCGGGGGGCTACGAGCAGTACGTC.

As regards this clonotype: Just one base apart from a much larger clone, this may be a read error. The chain employs TRBV7-2 and TRBJ2-7; D is possibly TRBD2 (8 bases). The V gene's germline CDR1 is SGHTA and CDR2 FQGNSA. This CDR3 is 14 amino acids long. The DNA for the CDR3 is TGTGCCAACAGCTTAGCGGGACAGTACTACGAGCAGTACGTC. Protein product: CANSLAGQYYEQYV.